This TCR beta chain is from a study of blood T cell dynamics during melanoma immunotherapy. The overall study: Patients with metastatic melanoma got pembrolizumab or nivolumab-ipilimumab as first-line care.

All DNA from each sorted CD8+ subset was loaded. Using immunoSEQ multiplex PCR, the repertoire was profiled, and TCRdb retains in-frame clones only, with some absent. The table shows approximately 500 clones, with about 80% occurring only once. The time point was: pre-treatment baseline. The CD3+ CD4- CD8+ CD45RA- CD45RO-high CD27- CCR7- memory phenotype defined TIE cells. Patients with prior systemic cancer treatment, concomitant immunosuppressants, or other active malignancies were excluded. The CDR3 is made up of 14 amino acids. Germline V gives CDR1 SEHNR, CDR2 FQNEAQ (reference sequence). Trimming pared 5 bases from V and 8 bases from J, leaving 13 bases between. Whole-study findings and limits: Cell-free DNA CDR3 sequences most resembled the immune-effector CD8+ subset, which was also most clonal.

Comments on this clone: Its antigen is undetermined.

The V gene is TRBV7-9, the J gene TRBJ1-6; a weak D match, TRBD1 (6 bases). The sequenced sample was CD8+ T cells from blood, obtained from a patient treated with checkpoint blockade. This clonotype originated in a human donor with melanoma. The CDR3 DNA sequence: TGTGCCAGCAGCAGGGGGGGTCTGGATTCACCCCTCCACTTT. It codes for CASSRGGLDSPLHF.